A few counts support the clone carrying this TCR beta chain. Its specificity is unknown. The V segment lost 5 bases and the J segment 3 bases; nucleotides outside the gene matches: 6. From germline, CDR1 is SEHNR and CDR2 FQNEAQ (reference sequence). The length of the CDR3 is 16 residues. This sample is part of a study of cytomegalovirus exposure and HLA in healthy donors. Across the whole study: Caucasian-associated ancestry cluster membership applied to over 80% of 398 genotyped donors.

Study-level results: Productive status was seen about 87% or about 30% of the time for most TCR beta V segments in an earlier analysis. Presence/absence analyses assumed roughly uniform sequencing depth across donors, which may not hold.

In the PCR, 60 Vbeta and 13 Jbeta primers were used. Sequencing used immunoSEQ multiplex PCR; TCRdb keeps in-frame clones, though not all of them. The sample holds roughly 120,000 clones, about 76% seen once. J is TRBJ1-5 and V is TRBV7-9, with 11 bases lining up with TRBD1. The sequenced material came from PBMCs. The sequence was collected from a woman in her twenties or thirties in good health and CMV-seronegative. The CDR3 DNA follows: TGTGCCAGCAGCCGCGGGACAGGGGGGACCAATCAGCCCCAGCATTTT. Translating gives CASSRGTGGTNQPQHF.